The rows below give T cell receptor beta chains drawn from one sample of a study of blood T cells in healthy people across ages. Via MiXCR, TCRdb re-called the 5' RACE reads, giving one row per CDR3 protein. The table has 780,000 or so distinct CDR3 sequences, less than 70% seen once. The material sequenced was blood. All receptors come from a man at least 80 years old in good health. Both conserved end residues are part of each CDR3. The order of the fields is clone size, J gene, D gene, V gene, CDR3 DNA, CDR3 protein. The D gene is left open where the match is weak. The size of a clone is reported for some rows only, either as once, few or many, or as a class for expanded clones.

abundance: NA
j_gene: TRBJ2-1
d_gene: NA
v_gene: TRBV4-1
CDR3nt: TGCGCCAGCAGCCAGGCGGCGGGGTTGGGTGAGCAGTTCTTC
CDR3aa: CASSQAAGLGEQFF

abundance: NA
j_gene: TRBJ2-1
d_gene: TRBD2
v_gene: TRBV20-1
CDR3nt: TGCAGTGCTAGGGGCTCAACGGGAGGGTGCTACAATGAGCAGTTCTTC
CDR3aa: CSARGSTGGCYNEQFF

abundance: NA
j_gene: TRBJ1-2
d_gene: NA
v_gene: TRBV25-1
CDR3nt: TGTGCCAGCAGTCGGAGGGTCGGCTATGGCTACACCTTC
CDR3aa: CASSRRVGYGYTF

abundance: NA
j_gene: TRBJ2-1
d_gene: NA
v_gene: TRBV3-1
CDR3nt: TGTGCCAGCAGCCAAGCCCCTAGCGTTGAGCAGTTCTTC
CDR3aa: CASSQAPSVEQFF

abundance: NA
j_gene: TRBJ2-5
d_gene: NA
v_gene: TRBV20-1
CDR3nt: TGCAGTGCTAGGGGGGTCGAAGGAGAGACTCAGTACTTC
CDR3aa: CSARGVEGETQYF

abundance: NA
j_gene: TRBJ2-7
d_gene: TRBD1
v_gene: TRBV5-1
CDR3nt: TGCGCCAGCAGCGTGGGGACAGACTCCTACGAGCAGTACTTC
CDR3aa: CASSVGTDSYEQYF

abundance: NA
j_gene: TRBJ2-7
d_gene: NA
v_gene: TRBV6-6
CDR3nt: TGTGCCAGCAGCCCTCTGCGGGATCGTTTCGAGCAGTACTTC
CDR3aa: CASSPLRDRFEQYF

abundance: many
j_gene: TRBJ2-1
d_gene: TRBD2
v_gene: TRBV12-3/TRBV12-4
CDR3nt: TGTGCCAGCAGCCATACTAGCGGGACCTACAATGAGCAGTTCTTC
CDR3aa: CASSHTSGTYNEQFF

abundance: NA
j_gene: TRBJ2-1
d_gene: TRBD2
v_gene: TRBV28
CDR3nt: TGTGCCAGCAGTTCACTAGCGGGAGGGCCAAAGAATGAGCAGTTCTTC
CDR3aa: CASSSLAGGPKNEQFF

abundance: few
j_gene: TRBJ2-7
d_gene: TRBD1
v_gene: TRBV5-1
CDR3nt: TGCGCCAGCAGCTTGGCCGGGGACAGGGACTACGAGCAGTACTTC
CDR3aa: CASSLAGDRDYEQYF

abundance: NA
j_gene: TRBJ1-1
d_gene: NA
v_gene: TRBV6-1
CDR3nt: TGTGCCAGCAGTGAAGTCTTCCTGAACACTGAAGCTTTCTTT
CDR3aa: CASSEVFLNTEAFF

abundance: few
j_gene: TRBJ2-7
d_gene: NA
v_gene: TRBV14
CDR3nt: TGTGCCAGCAGCCAAGACAGGGACATAGTCTACGAGCAGTACTTC
CDR3aa: CASSQDRDIVYEQYF

abundance: NA
j_gene: TRBJ2-5
d_gene: TRBD2
v_gene: TRBV6-1
CDR3nt: TGTGCCAGCAACAAACCGGGACTAGCGGGAGAAGAGACCCAGTACTTC
CDR3aa: CASNKPGLAGEETQYF

abundance: few
j_gene: TRBJ2-3
d_gene: NA
v_gene: TRBV6-2/TRBV6-3
CDR3nt: TGTGCCAGCAGTTACTCGGATGCGGGAATCTTCGGTGGATACGCGTATTTT
CDR3aa: CASSYSDAGIFGGYAYF

abundance: NA
j_gene: TRBJ2-3
d_gene: NA
v_gene: TRBV18
CDR3nt: TGTGCCAGCTCAAAACACCCGGGGGCTGAAGATACGCAGTATTTT
CDR3aa: CASSKHPGAEDTQYF